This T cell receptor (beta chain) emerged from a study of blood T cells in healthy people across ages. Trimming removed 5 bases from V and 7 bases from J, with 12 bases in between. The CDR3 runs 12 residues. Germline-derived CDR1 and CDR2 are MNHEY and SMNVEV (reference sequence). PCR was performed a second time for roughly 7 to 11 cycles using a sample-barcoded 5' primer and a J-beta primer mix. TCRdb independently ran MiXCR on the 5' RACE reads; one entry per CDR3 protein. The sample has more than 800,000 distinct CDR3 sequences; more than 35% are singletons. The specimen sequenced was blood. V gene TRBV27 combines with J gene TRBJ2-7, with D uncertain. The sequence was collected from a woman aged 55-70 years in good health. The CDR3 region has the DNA TGTGCCAGCAGTCGCAGCAGGAATGAGCAGTACTTC. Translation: CASSRSRNEQYF.